Shown below are 15 T cell receptor beta chains from a single sample sequenced in a study of cytomegalovirus exposure and HLA in healthy donors (dated by TCRdb to about 2017). Receptors were amplified or captured by the immunoSEQ multiplex PCR assay. The multiplex PCR relied on a mix of 60 forward primers for TCR Vbeta segments and 13 reverse primers for TCR Jbeta segments. Sourced from immuneACCESS, this table was stored by TCRdb with only in-frame sequences that have V and J called. A share of the clones is absent; for the studies checked, an unresolved V gene accounts for under half, and the remainder has no known explanation. The sample table shows 150,000 to 180,000 clones, and 80% are seen once. The top ten clonotypes cover around 5.2% of the sample. Source material: PBMCs. These receptors were obtained from a woman aged 40 to 50 in good health and CMV-seropositive.

The V call is TRBV7-9, the J call TRBJ2-2; 9 positions agree with TRBD2. The V gene end was trimmed by 4 bases and the J gene end by 7 bases; junction bases not matched to a gene: 16. CDR1 and CDR2 (germline): SEHNR, FQNEAQ (reference sequence). The CDR3 covers 18 residues. CDR3 amino acids: CASSSFGSGRSRVGELFF. For the CDR3, the DNA is TGTGCCAGCAGCTCTTTCGGTAGCGGGAGATCGAGGGTCGGGGAGCTGTTTTTT.

This clone appeared a single time. The V call is TRBV14, the J call TRBJ2-1; tentatively, D is TRBD2 (6 bases). V lost 5 bases to trimming and J lost 7 bases, with 12 bases between them. This CDR3 comprises 13 residues. The germline gives CDR1 SGHDN, CDR2 FVKESK. CDR3 bases: TGTGCCAGCAGCAACCTTGGGGGGAATGAGCAGTTCTTC. Its protein is CASSNLGGNEQFF.

The chain uses TRBV6-6 and TRBJ2-5; tentatively, D is TRBD2 (6 bases). Germline V lookup: CDR1 MNHNY, CDR2 SVGAGI (reference sequence). The CDR3 has 14 residues. Trimming cost V 6 bases and J 3 bases, with 14 bases left between them. CDR3 in DNA: TGTGCCAGCAGCCGGGACTTTGACGAAGAGACCCAGTACTTC. Translation gives CASSRDFDEETQYF.

This rearrangement joins TRBV5-1 to TRBJ2-3; the match to TRBD1 covers 10 bases. There are 19 residues in the CDR3. The V segment lost 2 bases and the J segment 0 bases; nucleotides outside the gene matches: 12. Germline CDR1 SGHRS, CDR2 YFSETQ. This chain's CDR3 is CASSFKSGTGDLSTDTQYF. The CDR3 DNA reads as TGCGCCAGCAGCTTCAAATCCGGGACAGGGGACTTAAGCACAGATACGCAGTATTTT.

This clone has only a few counts. The chain uses TRBV15 and TRBJ2-1; TRBD2 aligns across 8 bases. After removal of 5 bases from V and 8 bases from J, the junction contained 5 bases not matched to a gene. The CDR3 covers 13 residues. CDR1 is LNHNV and CDR2 is YYDKDF in the germline V gene (reference sequence). The CDR3 bases are TGTGCCACCAGCCGGGAGGGTTTCGATGAGCAGTTCTTC. It is translated as CATSREGFDEQFF.

This clone turned up a few times. This rearrangement joins TRBV7-9 to TRBJ2-7, with D possibly matching TRBD1 (5 bases). The CDR3 runs 14 residues. The V gene's germline CDR1 is SEHNR and CDR2 FQNEAQ (reference sequence). V lost 3 bases to trimming and J lost 2 bases, with 11 bases between them. The DNA for the CDR3 is TGTGCCAGCAGCTTCACTGACAGAGCCTACGAGCAGTACTTC. Its translation is CASSFTDRAYEQYF.

This clone was seen once. The chain uses TRBV7-3 and TRBJ1-2; possibly TRBD1 for D (5 bases). The CDR3 sequence is 12 residues long. Trimming took off 2 bases at V and 7 bases at J, with 8 bases between the two ends. Per the germline V gene, CDR1 is SGHTA and CDR2 is FQGTGA. CDR3 in amino acids: CASSLPGLGYTF. The CDR3, as DNA: TGTGCCAGCAGCTTACCAGGGCTTGGCTACACCTTC.

The chain's CDR3 is CASSQTGVGGKLFF. The CDR3 nucleotides read TGTGCCAGCAGCCAGACAGGGGTAGGGGGAAAACTGTTTTTT. The chain uses TRBV7-2 and TRBJ1-4; 8 bases match TRBD1. Germline-derived CDR1 and CDR2 are SGHTA and FQGNSA. This CDR3 has 14 residues. With 5 bases clipped from V and 10 bases from J, the junction kept 9 bases outside the gene matches.

V and J are TRBV9 and TRBJ2-7, with D perhaps matching TRBD1 (6 bases). CDR1 is SGDLS and CDR2 is YYNGEE in the germline V gene. Trimming took off 4 bases at V and 1 base at J, with 15 bases between the two ends. The CDR3 is 15 amino acids. The CDR3 is CASSPTDSFSYEQYF. DNA for the CDR3: TGTGCCAGCAGCCCAACGGACAGCTTTTCCTACGAGCAGTACTTC. Based on the CDR3 plus reference TRBV9 and TRBJ2-7, the full variable domain is DSGVTQTPKHLITATGQRVTLRCSPRSGDLSVYWYQQSLDQGLQFLIQYYNGEERAKGNILERFSAQQFPDLHSELNLSSLELGDSALYFCASSPTDSFSYEQYFGPGTRLTVT.

The V call is TRBV19, the J call TRBJ2-1, with D perhaps matching TRBD2 (7 bases). The CDR3 totals 16 residues. The V and J ends lost 4 bases and 5 bases respectively, with 18 bases between them. The germline V gene encodes CDR1 LNHDA and CDR2 SQIVND (reference sequence). CDR3 sequence: CASSNLAKGGHNEQFF. The CDR3 DNA reads TGTGCCAGTAGTAATTTGGCCAAGGGGGGGCACAATGAGCAGTTCTTC.

The genes are TRBV29-1 and TRBJ2-3, with 9 nucleotides matching TRBD2. Unmatched junction bases numbered 10, after V lost 4 bases and J lost 8 bases. In germline, CDR1 is SQVTM, CDR2 ANQGSEA. The CDR3 covers 14 residues. The DNA for the CDR3 is TGCAGCGTTGGCAAGGCGGGAGGGCCCAGTACGCAGTATTTT. Amino acid sequence: CSVGKAGGPSTQYF.

This clone was seen only once. The V gene is TRBV13, the J gene TRBJ2-3, with TRBD2 identical over 9 bases. This CDR3 spans 14 amino acids. The trim removed 5 bases at V and 5 bases at J, leaving 5 bases unmatched. Germline V gives CDR1 PRHDT, CDR2 FYEKMQ (reference sequence). The CDR3 loop reads CASSLGLAGDTQYF. The CDR3 nucleotides read TGTGCCAGCAGCCTGGGACTAGCAGGAGATACGCAGTATTTT.

The chain uses TRBV18 and TRBJ1-4; no clear D. CDR1 and CDR2 (germline): KGHSH, LQKENI. This CDR3 spans 15 amino acids. The V end lost 3 bases, the J end lost 2 bases, and 10 bases lay between the germline ends. CDR3: CASSPSGGTNEKLFF. In nucleotides, the CDR3 is TGTGCCAGCTCACCCTCAGGTGGGACTAATGAAAAACTGTTTTTT.

This sequence joins TRBV7-9 and TRBJ1-1; TRBD1 matches at 9 bases. From germline, CDR1 is SEHNR and CDR2 FQNEAQ (reference sequence). CDR3 size: 15 residues. J lost 0 bases, V lost 5 bases, and 4 bases had no gene match. Here the CDR3 DNA reads TGTGCCAGCAGCCGGGACAGGGTTATGAACACTGAAGCTTTCTTT. Amino acids: CASSRDRVMNTEAFF.

This clone was recorded a few times. This chain joins TRBV4-1 and TRBJ2-1; D unclear. The CDR3 has 16 residues. CDR1 and CDR2 (germline): MGHRA, YSYEKL. Between the trimmed V and J ends, which lost 0 bases and 2 bases, there was a span of 11 bases. As DNA, the CDR3 is TGCGCCAGCAGCCAAGACGCAGGTCCCCCCTACAATGAGCAGTTCTTC. Encoded protein: CASSQDAGPPYNEQFF.